This entry lists 19 T cell receptor beta chains sequenced from one sample in a study of blood T cell repertoires in COVID-19. Here immunoSEQ multiplex PCR was the method, and the copy in TCRdb shows in-frame clones only, minus some. The table shows about 480,000 clones, with approximately 88% occurring only once. The sample consisted of PBMCs or T cells enriched from blood (not recorded which). These receptors all stem from a woman in her thirties or forties who had recovered from COVID-19.

The V gene is TRBV10-3, the J gene TRBJ2-1; a weak D match, TRBD2 (6 bases). The germline V gene has CDR1 ENHRY and CDR2 SYGVKD. The CDR3 totals 14 residues. Trimming stripped 3 bases from V and 5 bases from J, with 11 bases between. The CDR3 DNA sequence: TGTGCCATCAGTGATAGTAGCGGAAACAATGAGCAGTTCTTC. Translation: CAISDSSGNNEQFF.

The gene calls are TRBV6-5 and TRBJ2-7; weak D call: TRBD1 (6 bases). Trimming pared 10 bases from V and 1 base from J, leaving 11 bases between. Germline V gene lookup returns CDR1 MNHEY and CDR2 SVGAGI. This CDR3 comprises 12 residues. CDR3 in DNA: TGTGCCAACTCGGACAGTTCCTACGAGCAGTACTTC. This gives the protein CANSDSSYEQYF.

The gene calls are TRBV7-2 and TRBJ1-5, with TRBD1 as a possible D gene (5 bases). This CDR3 is 15 amino acids long. The V end was cut by 2 bases, the J end by 4 bases, with 12 bases between. Germline CDR1 reads SGHTA; CDR2 reads FQGNSA. The CDR3 coding sequence is TGTGCCAGCAGCTTAAGTCCAGGGCTAAATCAGCCCCAGCATTTT. Encoded protein: CASSLSPGLNQPQHF.

The CDR3 protein is CASSLLRDRGTYEQYF. Written as DNA, the CDR3 is TGTGCCAGCAGTCTGCTCCGGGACAGGGGTACCTACGAGCAGTACTTC. This chain connects TRBV27 to TRBJ2-7; 10 bases fit TRBD1. The CDR3 is 16 amino acids. Looked up from germline, CDR1 is MNHEY and CDR2 is SMNVEV (reference sequence). With 5 bases clipped from V and 2 bases from J, the junction kept 9 bases outside the gene matches.

CDR3 sequence: CASSQEIADTQYF. The CDR3 bases are TGCGCCAGCAGCCAAGAAATCGCGGATACGCAGTATTTT. The chain combines TRBV4-1 with TRBJ2-3; D is unresolved. The germline gives CDR1 MGHRA, CDR2 YSYEKL. The CDR3 length is 13 residues. Trimming left V 0 bases short and J 6 bases short, with 7 bases between.

CDR3 coding DNA: TGCGCCAGCAGCTTAGGCGGGCTGAACACCGGGGAGCTGTTTTTT. Translation gives CASSLGGLNTGELFF. The chain has TRBV5-1 and TRBJ2-2; weak D call: TRBD2 (5 bases). In germline, CDR1 is SGHRS, CDR2 YFSETQ. V was trimmed by 2 bases and J by 1 base, leaving 9 bases between them. This CDR3 has 15 amino acids.

V gene TRBV14 combines with J gene TRBJ2-1; tentatively, D is TRBD1 (5 bases). The CDR3 spans 14 residues. In germline, CDR1 is SGHDN, CDR2 FVKESK. Between the trimmed V and J ends, which lost 4 bases and 7 bases, there was a span of 14 bases. CDR3 sequence reads: CASSPRASGNEQFF. The CDR3, as DNA: TGTGCCAGCAGCCCCAGGGCCTCAGGAAATGAGCAGTTCTTC. The full variable domain, in which reference TRBV14 and TRBJ2-1 provide the parts outside the CDR3, is EAGVTQFPSHSVIEKGQTVTLRCDPISGHDNLYWYRRVMGKEIKFLLHFVKESKQDESGMPNNRFLAERTGGTYSTLKVQPAELEDSGVYFCASSPRASGNEQFFGPGTRLTVL.

V and J are TRBV9 and TRBJ2-5; 8 positions agree with TRBD1. V was clipped by 0 bases and J by 4 bases; unmatched bases: 8. Germline V gene sequence: CDR1 SGDLS, CDR2 YYNGEE. The CDR3 loop spans 16 amino acids. CDR3 bases: TGTGCCAGCAGCGTAGGAATCAGGGGGCTCCTAGAGACCCAGTACTTC. It is translated as CASSVGIRGLLETQYF.

The chain uses TRBV5-4 and TRBJ2-3; TRBD2 might be the D (5 bases). Trimming removed 0 bases from V and 5 bases from J, with 13 bases in between. CDR1 is SGHNT, CDR2 YYREEE, per germline (reference sequence). CDR3 length: 15 residues. In DNA form, the CDR3 reads TGTGCCAGCAGCTTGGCTAGCCCCGGGGTAGATACGCAGTATTTT. Its translation is CASSLASPGVDTQYF.

This chain links TRBV4-3 with TRBJ1-5; 7 bases are shared with TRBD1. Germline CDR1 is LGHNA and CDR2 is YSLEER. This CDR3 is 16 amino acids long. With V trimmed by 0 bases and J by 4 bases, 6 bases remained unmatched. CDR3 in DNA: TGCGCCAGCAGCCAAGATACGGGACAGCTAAATCAGCCCCAGCATTTT. Translation gives CASSQDTGQLNQPQHF.

The chain uses TRBV20-1 and TRBJ1-1; TRBD1 matches at 8 bases. Germline CDR1 is DFQATT and CDR2 is SNEGSKA (reference sequence). V was pared by 6 bases and J by 5 bases, with 2 bases of the junction left unmatched. The CDR3 consists of 11 residues. CDR3 in DNA: TGCAGTGCCCACAGGGGGACTGAAGCTTTCTTT. Translation gives CSAHRGTEAFF.

The rearrangement uses TRBV5-4 and TRBJ2-1; 8 bases map to TRBD2. Trimming removed 1 base from V and 5 bases from J; junction bases left unmatched: 8. The CDR3 runs 16 residues. Looked up from germline, CDR1 is SGHNT and CDR2 is YYREEE (reference sequence). CDR3 DNA: TGTGCCAGCAGCTTGTCGTCGGGAGGGCCTCACAATGAGCAGTTCTTC. Its translation: CASSLSSGGPHNEQFF.

The chain is built from TRBV10-1 and TRBJ2-1; 7 nucleotides line up with TRBD2. J lost 6 bases, V lost 5 bases, and 10 bases had no gene match. The CDR3 runs to 15 residues. The germline V gene encodes CDR1 WNHNN and CDR2 SYGVQD (reference sequence). CDR3 loop: CASSHPSGGSNEQFF. DNA of the CDR3: TGCGCCAGCAGTCATCCTAGCGGTGGGAGCAATGAGCAGTTCTTC.

About this clone itself: Other DNA sequences in this specimen translate into the identical CDR3. The chain has TRBV5-1 and TRBJ1-1; D remains unclear. This CDR3 contains 13 residues. Germline-derived CDR1 and CDR2 are SGHRS and YFSETQ. V lost 0 bases to trimming and J lost 4 bases, with 7 bases between them. The CDR3 nucleotides are TGCGCCAGCAGCTTGGGGGGAGGCACTGAAGCTTTCTTT. It translates to CASSLGGGTEAFF.

J is TRBJ2-1 and V is TRBV2; TRBD2 agrees at 8 bases. V lost 4 bases, J lost 9 bases, and 2 bases stayed unmatched. The CDR3 extends over 12 amino acids. Germline values: CDR1 SNHLY, CDR2 FYNNEI. In nucleotides, the CDR3 is TGTGCCAGCAGTGCAGCGGGAGTTGAGCAGTTCTTC. This sequence encodes CASSAAGVEQFF.

The rearrangement joins TRBV5-6 to TRBJ2-5; no firm D call. V lost 1 base to trimming and J lost 5 bases, with 9 bases between them. From germline, CDR1 is SGHDT and CDR2 YYEEEE. This CDR3 has 13 residues. The CDR3 is CASSLPLEETQYF. DNA for the CDR3: TGTGCCAGCAGCTTGCCCCTAGAGGAGACCCAGTACTTC.

This clone was found once. This sequence joins TRBV30 and TRBJ1-6, with a weak D call TRBD1 (5 bases). This CDR3 contains 14 residues. The ends were cut back, 4 bases at V and 1 base at J, with 8 bases in the middle. Germline assignment: CDR1 GTSNPN and CDR2 SVGIG (reference sequence). The CDR3 coding sequence is TGTGCCTGGACAGGGAAGTCCTATAATTCACCCCTCCACTTT. Translation gives CAWTGKSYNSPLHF.

In DNA, the CDR3 is TGCGCCAGCAGCACCCGGGACAGGGGGCTTGAGACCCAGTACTTC. It encodes CASSTRDRGLETQYF. V usage is TRBV5-1 and J usage is TRBJ2-5, with 12 positions matching TRBD1. Germline lookup yields CDR1 SGHRS and CDR2 YFSETQ. V trimming: 4 bases; J trimming: 5 bases; junction bases outside the gene matches: 6. This CDR3 spans 15 amino acids.

This sequence joins TRBV30 and TRBJ1-2; tentative D call: TRBD1 (6 bases). CDR3 size: 13 residues. Trimming shortened V by 3 bases and J by 0 bases, and 8 bases separated the two germline ends. The V gene's germline CDR1 is GTSNPN and CDR2 SVGIG (reference sequence). The chain's CDR3 is CAWRGAPNYGYTF. The CDR3 nucleotides are TGTGCCTGGAGGGGGGCCCCTAACTATGGCTACACCTTC. Complete variable domain (other parts from reference TRBV30 and TRBJ1-2): SQTIHQWPATLVQPVGSPLSLECTVEGTSNPNLYWYRQAAGRGLQLLFYSVGIGQISSEVPQNLSASRPQDRQFILSSKKLLLSDSGFYLCAWRGAPNYGYTFGSGTRLTVV.